This T cell receptor (beta chain) was found in a study of T-cell memory formation after mild COVID-19. MiXCR, applied by TCRdb to the 5' RACE reads, yields one record per CDR3 protein. The table lists 180,000 or so distinct CDR3 sequences, approximately 10% of them singletons. The CDR3 length is 13 residues. CDR1 is LGHNA and CDR2 is YSLEER in the germline V gene. V was trimmed by 0 bases and J by 1 base, leaving 3 bases between them. This clonotype was seen at least ten times. This sequence joins TRBV4-3 and TRBJ2-5; D is ambiguous. This receptor was taken from a man in his late teens or twenties who had mild COVID-19 (a few samples of this study predate the infection). Cell type and time point are not known. The sample taken for sequencing was PBMCs or a T cell subset sorted from them (not recorded which). The CDR3 region is CASSQDRQETQYF. In DNA, the CDR3 is TGCGCCAGCAGCCAAGATCGCCAAGAGACCCAGTACTTC.